The rows below give T cell receptor beta chains drawn from one sample of a study of beta chain features in type 1 diabetes. TCRdb keeps only in-frame clones here, not all; method: immunoSEQ multiplex PCR. The profile covers about 220,000 clones, with roughly 11% appearing a single time and over 1% taken by the ten largest. Sequencing used central memory CD4+ T cells from blood. The receptors were sampled from a man aged 18 to 29 in good health. CDR3s include the opening cysteine and the closing phenylalanine or tryptophan. Each record gives: V gene, J gene, clone size, D gene, CDR3 protein, CDR3 DNA. D genes are given only for firm matches. Expanded clones get a size class; other rows say once, few or many, or leave the size out.

V: TRBV11-1
J: TRBJ1-1
size: many
D: TRBD1
CDR3: CASSAQTGWGTEAFF
DNA: TGTGCCAGCAGCGCCCAGACAGGGTGGGGCACTGAAGCTTTCTTT

V: TRBV2
J: TRBJ2-7
size: few
D: NA
CDR3: CASSGQAEQYF
DNA: TGTGCCAGCAGCGGCCAGGCCGAGCAGTACTTC

V: TRBV2
J: TRBJ2-3
size: few
D: TRBD2
CDR3: CASSPYSGRTDTQYF
DNA: TGTGCCAGCTCCCCCTATAGCGGGAGAACAGATACGCAGTATTTT

V: TRBV10-3
J: TRBJ2-7
size: few
D: NA
CDR3: CAMGDGYEQYF
DNA: TGTGCCATGGGCGACGGATACGAGCAGTACTTC

V: TRBV5-4
J: TRBJ1-2
size: once
D: NA
CDR3: CASSLNRVVGYTF
DNA: TGTGCCAGCAGCTTGAACAGGGTGGTCGGCTACACCTTC

V: TRBV30
J: TRBJ2-7
size: NA
D: NA
CDR3: CAWTQNKGRRGEQYF
DNA: TGTGCCTGGACTCAAAATAAGGGACGAAGGGGAGAGCAGTACTTC

V: TRBV29-1
J: TRBJ2-3
size: few
D: TRBD1
CDR3: CSVDHPGQGGTDTQYF
DNA: TGCAGCGTTGATCATCCGGGACAGGGGGGCACAGATACGCAGTATTTT

V: TRBV7-2
J: TRBJ2-7
size: NA
D: TRBD2
CDR3: CASSLRTSGAEQYF
DNA: TGTGCCAGCAGCTTACGGACTAGCGGGGCCGAGCAGTACTTC

V: TRBV28
J: TRBJ2-5
size: few
D: TRBD2
CDR3: CASNLAGGETQYF
DNA: TGTGCCAGCAATCTAGCGGGAGGAGAGACCCAGTACTTC

V: TRBV2
J: TRBJ2-2
size: NA
D: NA
CDR3: CASSVFNGELFF
DNA: TGTGCCAGCAGTGTTTTTAACGGGGAGCTGTTTTTT

V: TRBV30
J: TRBJ2-7
size: few
D: TRBD2
CDR3: CAWSRGLAGTYEQYF
DNA: TGTGCCTGGAGTCGCGGACTAGCGGGCACCTACGAGCAGTACTTC

V: TRBV19
J: TRBJ2-4
size: few
D: NA
CDR3: CASSIPQGTNIQYF
DNA: TGTGCCAGTAGTATCCCTCAAGGGACAAACATTCAGTACTTC

V: TRBV19
J: TRBJ2-5
size: few
D: NA
CDR3: CASSIGGGSVQYF
DNA: TGTGCCAGTAGTATCGGCGGAGGGTCGGTGCAGTACTTC

V: TRBV25-1
J: TRBJ2-1
size: NA
D: NA
CDR3: CASSANDNEQFF
DNA: TGTGCCAGCAGTGCGAATGACAATGAGCAGTTCTTC

V: TRBV6-5
J: TRBJ2-7
size: few
D: NA
CDR3: CASSYSTAYEQYF
DNA: TGTGCCAGCAGTTACTCGACAGCCTACGAGCAGTACTTC

V: TRBV30
J: TRBJ2-1
size: NA
D: TRBD2
CDR3: CAWSPAGVVASEQFF
DNA: TGTGCCTGGAGTCCTGCGGGAGTGGTCGCTAGTGAGCAGTTCTTC

V: TRBV9
J: TRBJ1-1
size: NA
D: NA
CDR3: CASSVGKGNTEAFF
DNA: TGTGCCAGCAGCGTAGGAAAGGGGAACACTGAAGCTTTCTTT

V: TRBV18
J: TRBJ2-1
size: few
D: TRBD2
CDR3: CASSPRRTSGYNEQFF
DNA: TGTGCCAGCTCACCGCGGAGGACTAGCGGCTACAATGAGCAGTTCTTC

V: TRBV2
J: TRBJ1-5
size: few
D: NA
CDR3: CASNARGNQPQHF
DNA: TGTGCCAGCAATGCCAGGGGCAATCAGCCCCAGCATTTT

V: TRBV5-4
J: TRBJ2-1
size: NA
D: NA
CDR3: CASTTGTQVYNEQFF
DNA: TGTGCCAGCACTACCGGGACTCAAGTTTACAATGAGCAGTTCTTC

V: TRBV7-2
J: TRBJ2-3
size: NA
D: NA
CDR3: CASSLDPERWTDTQYF
DNA: TGTGCCAGCAGCTTAGACCCTGAGCGGTGGACAGATACGCAGTATTTT

V: TRBV6-5
J: TRBJ2-5
size: few
D: NA
CDR3: CASSLVGGQETQYF
DNA: TGTGCCAGCAGCCTGGTCGGGGGACAAGAGACCCAGTACTTC

V: TRBV15
J: TRBJ2-1
size: many
D: NA
CDR3: CATSRGGVMDEQFF
DNA: TGTGCCACCAGCAGAGGAGGAGTCATGGATGAGCAGTTCTTC

V: TRBV15
J: TRBJ2-3
size: NA
D: TRBD2
CDR3: CATSRGGGPTDTQYF
DNA: TGTGCCACCAGCAGAGGGGGAGGGCCCACAGATACGCAGTATTTT

V: TRBV5-4
J: TRBJ2-3
size: NA
D: TRBD2
CDR3: CASQAGSETDTQYF
DNA: TGTGCCAGCCAAGCGGGATCCGAGACAGATACGCAGTATTTT

V: TRBV6-5
J: TRBJ2-5
size: NA
D: NA
CDR3: CASSPLAETQYF
DNA: TGTGCCAGTTCTCCCCTCGCGGAGACCCAGTACTTC

V: TRBV2
J: TRBJ2-1
size: NA
D: TRBD2
CDR3: CASSVGGSSYNEQFF
DNA: TGTGCCAGCAGTGTAGGCGGGAGCTCCTACAATGAGCAGTTCTTC

V: TRBV7-2
J: TRBJ1-1
size: few
D: NA
CDR3: CASGGGKQRGNTEAFF
DNA: TGTGCCAGCGGCGGGGGTAAGCAACGGGGCAACACTGAAGCTTTCTTT

V: TRBV4-1
J: TRBJ2-1
size: NA
D: TRBD2
CDR3: CASSLRRSGTSGKGNYNEQFF
DNA: TGCGCCAGCAGCCTCCGAAGGTCCGGGACTAGCGGGAAAGGGAACTACAATGAGCAGTTCTTC

V: TRBV27
J: TRBJ2-2
size: NA
D: TRBD2
CDR3: CASSRGLAGNTGELFF
DNA: TGTGCCAGCAGTCGGGGACTAGCGGGAAACACCGGGGAGCTGTTTTTT

V: TRBV29-1
J: TRBJ2-7
size: few
D: NA
CDR3: CSTTSRDTGAYEQYF
DNA: TGCAGCACTACCTCCCGGGACACGGGGGCCTACGAGCAGTACTTC

V: TRBV14
J: TRBJ2-1
size: NA
D: NA
CDR3: CASSQDRGTEQFF
DNA: TGTGCCAGCAGCCAAGATAGGGGGACTGAGCAGTTCTTC

V: TRBV7-2
J: TRBJ2-7
size: NA
D: TRBD2
CDR3: CASSETSGYEQYF
DNA: TGTGCCAGCAGCGAGACTAGCGGCTACGAGCAGTACTTC

V: TRBV30
J: TRBJ2-1
size: NA
D: TRBD2
CDR3: CAWSGGGRAYNEQFF
DNA: TGTGCCTGGTCCGGTGGCGGGAGGGCTTACAATGAGCAGTTCTTC

V: TRBV20-1
J: TRBJ2-5
size: NA
D: NA
CDR3: CSAPRLETQYF
DNA: TGCAGTGCCCCCCGTCTAGAGACCCAGTACTTC

V: TRBV2
J: TRBJ1-2
size: many
D: NA
CDR3: CASSVAGSYGYTF
DNA: TGTGCCAGCAGTGTTGCGGGGAGCTATGGCTACACCTTC

V: TRBV19
J: TRBJ2-1
size: NA
D: TRBD2
CDR3: CASGWGGDGEQFF
DNA: TGTGCCAGTGGTTGGGGAGGGGACGGTGAGCAGTTCTTC

V: TRBV29-1
J: TRBJ2-3
size: NA
D: NA
CDR3: CSVDPADTQYF
DNA: TGCAGCGTTGATCCGGCAGATACGCAGTATTTT

V: TRBV11-2
J: TRBJ2-7
size: NA
D: NA
CDR3: CASSLVPGHGEQYF
DNA: TGTGCCAGCAGCTTAGTTCCGGGGCACGGCGAGCAGTACTTC

V: TRBV7-9
J: TRBJ2-3
size: many
D: TRBD1
CDR3: CASSYRGMDTDTQYF
DNA: TGTGCCAGCAGCTACAGGGGAATGGACACAGATACGCAGTATTTT

V: TRBV5-1
J: TRBJ2-1
size: few
D: NA
CDR3: CASSLVAGTYNEQFF
DNA: TGCGCCAGCAGCTTGGTGGCGGGCACCTACAATGAGCAGTTCTTC

V: TRBV29-1
J: TRBJ2-3
size: few
D: TRBD2
CDR3: CSAARAGGSTDTQYF
DNA: TGCAGCGCCGCTCGAGCGGGAGGGAGCACAGATACGCAGTATTTT

V: TRBV11-3
J: TRBJ2-1
size: NA
D: TRBD2
CDR3: CASSLGTSGRVNEQFF
DNA: TGTGCCAGCAGCTTAGGGACTAGCGGGAGGGTCAATGAGCAGTTCTTC

V: TRBV19
J: TRBJ1-2
size: NA
D: TRBD1
CDR3: CASSNPGQDYGYTF
DNA: TGTGCCAGTAGTAATCCGGGACAGGATTATGGCTACACCTTC

V: TRBV10-3
J: TRBJ2-3
size: NA
D: NA
CDR3: CAISESYITDTQYF
DNA: TGTGCCATCAGTGAGTCTTACATCACAGATACGCAGTATTTT

V: TRBV4-1
J: TRBJ2-5
size: few
D: NA
CDR3: CASSQDRLARETQYF
DNA: TGCGCCAGCAGCCAAGATCGCCTAGCTCGGGAGACCCAGTACTTC

V: TRBV29-1
J: TRBJ1-5
size: NA
D: TRBD1
CDR3: CSVGTGDSNQPQHF
DNA: TGCAGCGTGGGGACAGGAGATAGCAATCAGCCCCAGCATTTT

V: TRBV6-6
J: TRBJ1-2
size: few
D: NA
CDR3: CASSFSPGLINYGYTF
DNA: TGTGCCAGCAGTTTCTCTCCGGGACTGATAAACTATGGCTACACCTTC

V: TRBV27
J: TRBJ2-3
size: NA
D: NA
CDR3: CASSMRDTQYF
DNA: TGTGCCAGCTCGATGAGAGATACGCAGTATTTT

V: TRBV27
J: TRBJ2-7
size: few
D: NA
CDR3: CASRPGTYSYEQYF
DNA: TGTGCCAGCAGGCCCGGGACCTACTCCTACGAGCAGTACTTC

V: TRBV28
J: TRBJ2-1
size: many
D: NA
CDR3: CASSPKIKQFF
DNA: TGTGCCAGCAGTCCCAAAATTAAGCAGTTCTTC

V: TRBV6-1
J: TRBJ1-1
size: few
D: NA
CDR3: CASSEAREAFF
DNA: TGTGCCAGCAGTGAGGCACGTGAAGCTTTCTTT

V: TRBV18
J: TRBJ2-7
size: NA
D: TRBD2
CDR3: CASSASGAAYEQYF
DNA: TGTGCCAGCTCAGCTAGCGGGGCGGCCTACGAGCAGTACTTC